This TCR beta chain was documented in a study of shared clonotypes between healthy human individuals (dated by TCRdb to the early 2020s). For the study in its entirety: A couple of women and three men aged 18 to 49 years were included in the cohort. To increase sequencing depth and limit assay-specific biases, different laboratories used diverse techniques to prepare libraries and sequence TCR repertoires. To estimate repertoire size and how much clonotypes are shared between individuals, the study performed deep sequencing of blood TCR repertoires from about 5 healthy adults. For each donor, CD4 naive and CD4 memory were each given three plates, CD8 naive was given two plates, and CD8 memory was given one plate. Between about 0.94 and 8.9 billion PBMCs per donor were obtained by leukapheresis.

Using the deep immunoSEQ assay, TCR CDR3 regions were amplified from genomic DNA by multiplex PCR. Genomic DNA extracted from each cell subset was distributed evenly over all wells of several immunoSEQ 96-well plates, and each plate served as one replicate. For sorted subsets, 200 to 250 ng genomic DNA, equal to tens of thousands of T cell genomes, was loaded into each replicate PCR. Purified libraries were quantified with a Qubit 3.0 fluorometer, sized on a Bioanalyzer 2100, and re-quantified with the KAPA Library Quantification kit. A separate single-read 150-cycle Illumina NextSeq 550 flow cell was used to sequence each immunoSEQ 96-well plate. The published analysis was carried out like this. Because only junctional sequences without quality scores were contained in the immunoSEQ output, filtering matching that applied to full-length reads could not be performed. To assign V/J genes and CDR3, sequences were annotated using PyIR, a Python wrapper for IgBLAST v1.9, with IMGT germline references. Any read was removed if the V/J assignment was weak (E-value above 1e-6), the CDR3 was missing, or the read contained stop codons, out-of-frame junctions, or ambiguous translated residues. V3J clonotypes were defined as sequences sharing an identical inferred V gene, J gene, and CDR3 amino acid sequence. Percentage overlap between repertoires was computed as shared unique clonotypes divided by the size of the smaller repertoire. RTK rarefaction, the Chao1 estimator, and Recon v2.1 estimates of unobserved clonotypes were used to assess repertoire richness. OLGA was used to compute generation probabilities for all TCRbeta clonotypes that the gDNA method yielded from a handful of donors. The source is immuneACCESS, and TCRdb retained only in-frame sequences with V and J called. Part of the clones is not carried over; for the studies checked, unresolved V genes explain less than half of this, and the remainder is unexplained. V, J and clone size are those of that table, while D and trimming were read from the DNA. The sample yields 2.3 million or so clones; over 85% were counted once. The top ten clonotypes cover under 0.45% of the sample.

The full study reports these points: Estimated clonotype richness was generally larger for naive than for memory subsets. Incomplete sequencing was indicated by rarefaction of sorted-subset datasets, despite the large sequencing depth. Sharing across a handful of donors was observed for approximately 5% of naive CD4, 3.5% of naive CD8, roughly 2.3% of memory CD4, and about 0.38% of memory CD8 clonotypes. Clonotypes shared by all four sorted-subset donors showed higher generation probabilities than non-shared clonotypes. Sampling was restricted to blood, and TCR repertoires in tissue are likely to differ from TCR repertoires in blood. Pairwise subsampling indicated that sequencing depth was expected to affect the degree of clonotype sharing among donors. Because the study included a small number of donors, the genetic and exposure-history diversity represented was limited.

Donors were healthy HIV-negative adults with no recently reported acute infections or vaccinations. Every donor was a Caucasian adult living in Nashville, Tennessee, USA. Magnetic negative selection was used to enrich CD4+ T cells, after which naive cells were positively selected on CD45RA and the negative fraction became the memory subset. Blood was collected by leukapheresis, and PBMCs were isolated by Ficoll-Histopaque density gradient centrifugation and then cryopreserved in liquid nitrogen vapor phase. Analytical flow cytometry was used to check the purity and quantity of each magnetically sorted T cell population. Genomic DNA was isolated from every sorted fraction and measured by UV absorbance on a Nanodrop 2000c. Details on this clone: There is no known antigen for this receptor. There are no base qualities to consult, and no much larger clone falls within one base.

Sequenced: naive CD4+ T cells from PBMCs. The cell subset or site label on this specimen signifies: CD45RA+ positively selected. This receptor was identified in a young man in good health. Some clones in this sample may be carry-over from other donors' samples.

The CDR3 amino acid sequence is: CATLGAGWAKNIQYF. At the DNA level, the sequence is TGTGCCACCCTCGGGGCGGGCTGGGCCAAAAACATTCAGTACTTC. The V and J segments used are TRBV28 and TRBJ2-4; the D gene is tentatively TRBD1 or TRBD2, each matching 5 bases. The CDR1 and CDR2 encoded by the germline V gene are MDHEN and SYDVKM. Trimming removed 10 bases from V and 1 base from J, leaving 17 bases between the germline ends. Including cysteine and phenylalanine, the CDR3 has 15 amino acids. Only the CDR3 region is kept as DNA, spanning 45 bases read in frame from base 1.